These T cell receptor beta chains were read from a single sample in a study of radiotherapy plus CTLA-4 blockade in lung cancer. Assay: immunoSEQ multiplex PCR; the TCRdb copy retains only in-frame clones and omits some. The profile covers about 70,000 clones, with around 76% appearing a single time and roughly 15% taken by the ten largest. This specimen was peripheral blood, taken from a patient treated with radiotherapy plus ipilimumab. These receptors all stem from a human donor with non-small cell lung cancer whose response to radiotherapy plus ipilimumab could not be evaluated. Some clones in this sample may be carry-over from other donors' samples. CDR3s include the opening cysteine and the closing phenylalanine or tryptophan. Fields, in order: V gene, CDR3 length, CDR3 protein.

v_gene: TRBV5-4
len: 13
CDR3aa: CASSRDTDQPQHF

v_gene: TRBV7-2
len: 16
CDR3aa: CASSFGLAGGGETQYF

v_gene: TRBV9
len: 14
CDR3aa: CASSVSSVAYEQYF

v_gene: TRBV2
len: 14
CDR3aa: CASNRRGRADTQYF

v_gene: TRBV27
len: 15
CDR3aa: CASSLDGGMNTEAFF

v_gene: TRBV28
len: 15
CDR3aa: CASRLTGSYNSPLHF

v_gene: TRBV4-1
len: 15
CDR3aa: CASSPARIRGGEQFF

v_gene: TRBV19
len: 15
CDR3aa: CASSLRQTLNTEAFF

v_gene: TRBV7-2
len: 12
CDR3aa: CASSLAGRELFF

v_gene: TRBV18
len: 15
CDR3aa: CASSPLTGWDTEAFF

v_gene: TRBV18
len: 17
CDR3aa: CASSPTLQYVREAAQYF

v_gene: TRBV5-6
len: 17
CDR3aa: CASSLVGQGADNYGYTF

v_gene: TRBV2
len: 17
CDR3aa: CASTFSSGGLNTGELFF

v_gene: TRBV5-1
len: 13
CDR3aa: CASSFGQGDGYTF

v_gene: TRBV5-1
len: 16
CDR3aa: CASSHSSGGLTDTQYF

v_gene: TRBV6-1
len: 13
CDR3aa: CASRASGKETQYF

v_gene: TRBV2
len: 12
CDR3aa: CASSVLRETQYF

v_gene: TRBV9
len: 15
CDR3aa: CASSVGGFDTGELFF